Given below is one T cell receptor beta chain in context. Patients with autoimmune history or systemic immunosuppression were excluded. These data originate in a study of OX40 agonist ivuxolimab in advanced cancers. The method was immunoSEQ multiplex PCR; TCRdb's version includes in-frame clones alone and lacks a portion of them. The sample shows 65,000 to 80,000 clones, around nine tenths of them seen only once. V was trimmed by 4 bases and J by 4 bases, leaving 28 bases between them. This CDR3 contains 19 residues. This sample comprised CD4+ or CD8+ T cells sorted from blood, obtained in a trial of the OX40 agonist ivuxolimab. The TCR comes from an adult with an advanced solid tumor such as melanoma, head and neck, liver or kidney cancer. V usage is TRBV23-1 and J usage is TRBJ1-2; D is perhaps TRBD1 (5 bases). TRBV23-1 is annotated as an ORF whose role is uncertain. This CDR3 is CASSPACGTKICGLYGYTF. The DNA for the CDR3 is TGCGCCAGCAGTCCTGCGTGCGGGACGAAGATTTGTGGACTCTATGGCTACACCTTC.